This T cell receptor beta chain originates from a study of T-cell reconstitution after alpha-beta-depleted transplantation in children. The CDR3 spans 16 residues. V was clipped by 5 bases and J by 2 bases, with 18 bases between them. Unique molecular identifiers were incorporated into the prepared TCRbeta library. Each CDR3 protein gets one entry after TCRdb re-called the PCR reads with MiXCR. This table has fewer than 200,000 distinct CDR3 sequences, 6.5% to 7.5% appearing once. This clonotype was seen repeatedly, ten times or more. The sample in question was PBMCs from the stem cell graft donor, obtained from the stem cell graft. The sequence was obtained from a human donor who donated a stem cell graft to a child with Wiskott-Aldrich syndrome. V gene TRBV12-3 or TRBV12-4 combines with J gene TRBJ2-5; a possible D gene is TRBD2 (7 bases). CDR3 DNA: TGTGCCAGCAGTCCTCGGGCGGGGGCCATACAAGAGACCCAGTACTTC. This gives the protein CASSPRAGAIQETQYF.